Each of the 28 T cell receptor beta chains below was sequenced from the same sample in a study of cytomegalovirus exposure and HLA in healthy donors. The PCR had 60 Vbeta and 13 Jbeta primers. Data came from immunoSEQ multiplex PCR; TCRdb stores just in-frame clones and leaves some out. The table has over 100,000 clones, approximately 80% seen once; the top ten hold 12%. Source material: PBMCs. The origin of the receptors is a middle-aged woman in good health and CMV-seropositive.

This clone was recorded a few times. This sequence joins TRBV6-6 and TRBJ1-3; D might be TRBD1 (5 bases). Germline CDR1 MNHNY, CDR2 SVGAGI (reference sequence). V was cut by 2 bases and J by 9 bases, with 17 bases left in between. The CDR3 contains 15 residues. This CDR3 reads CASSYGAVSGGTIYF. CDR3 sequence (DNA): TGTGCCAGCAGTTACGGGGCAGTCTCCGGTGGCACCATATATTTT.

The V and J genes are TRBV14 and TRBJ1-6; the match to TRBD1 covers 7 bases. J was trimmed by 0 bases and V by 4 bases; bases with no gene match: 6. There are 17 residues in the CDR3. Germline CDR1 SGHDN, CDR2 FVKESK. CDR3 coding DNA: TGTGCCAGCAGCCCCGGACAGGTCAGCTCCTATAATTCACCCCTCCACTTT. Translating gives CASSPGQVSSYNSPLHF.

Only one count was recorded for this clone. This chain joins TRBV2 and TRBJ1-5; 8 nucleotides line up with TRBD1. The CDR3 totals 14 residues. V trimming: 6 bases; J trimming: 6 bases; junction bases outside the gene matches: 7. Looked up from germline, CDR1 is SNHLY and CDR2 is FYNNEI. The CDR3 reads CASSATGEVQPQHF. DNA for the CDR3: TGTGCCAGCAGCGCGACAGGGGAGGTTCAGCCCCAGCATTTT.

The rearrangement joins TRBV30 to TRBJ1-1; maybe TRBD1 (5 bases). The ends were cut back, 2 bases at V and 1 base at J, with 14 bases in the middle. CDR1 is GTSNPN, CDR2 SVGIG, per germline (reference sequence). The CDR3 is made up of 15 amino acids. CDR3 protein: CAWSPGFPQNTEAFF. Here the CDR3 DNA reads TGTGCCTGGAGTCCAGGGTTTCCACAGAACACTGAAGCTTTCTTT.

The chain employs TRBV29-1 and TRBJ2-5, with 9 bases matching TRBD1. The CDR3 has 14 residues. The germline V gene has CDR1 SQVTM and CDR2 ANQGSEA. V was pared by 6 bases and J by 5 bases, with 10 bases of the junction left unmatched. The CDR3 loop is CSVSFGQGFETQYF. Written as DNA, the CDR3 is TGCAGCGTATCTTTCGGACAGGGGTTTGAGACCCAGTACTTC.

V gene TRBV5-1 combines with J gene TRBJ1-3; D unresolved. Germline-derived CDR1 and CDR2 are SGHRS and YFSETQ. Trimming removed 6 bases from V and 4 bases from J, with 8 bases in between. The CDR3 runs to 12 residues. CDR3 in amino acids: CASKGEGNTIYF. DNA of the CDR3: TGCGCCAGCAAAGGAGAGGGAAACACCATATATTTT. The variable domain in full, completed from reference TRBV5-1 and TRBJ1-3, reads KAGVTQTPRYLIKTRGQQVTLSCSPISGHRSVSWYQQTPGQGLQFLFEYFSETQRNKGNFPGRFSGRQFSNSRSEMNVSTLELGDSALYLCASKGEGNTIYFGEGSWLTVV.

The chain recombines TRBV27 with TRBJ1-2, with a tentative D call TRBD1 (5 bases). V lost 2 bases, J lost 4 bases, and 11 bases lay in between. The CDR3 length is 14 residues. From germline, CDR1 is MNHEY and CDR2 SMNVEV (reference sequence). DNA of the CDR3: TGTGCCAGCAGTTTACAGGAAACAGGCTATGGCTACACCTTC. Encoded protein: CASSLQETGYGYTF.

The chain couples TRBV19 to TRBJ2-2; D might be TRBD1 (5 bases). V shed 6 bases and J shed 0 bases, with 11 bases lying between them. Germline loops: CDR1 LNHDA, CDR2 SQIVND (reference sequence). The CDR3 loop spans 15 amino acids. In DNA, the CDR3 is TGTGCCAGTAGGGTGGGGCAGACGAACACCGGGGAGCTGTTTTTT. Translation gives CASRVGQTNTGELFF.

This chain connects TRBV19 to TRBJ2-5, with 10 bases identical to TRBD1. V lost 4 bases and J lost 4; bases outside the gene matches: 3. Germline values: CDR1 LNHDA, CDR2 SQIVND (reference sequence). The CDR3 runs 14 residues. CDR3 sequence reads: CASSTTGGRETQYF. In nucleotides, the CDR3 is TGTGCCAGTAGTACGACAGGGGGCAGAGAGACCCAGTACTTC.

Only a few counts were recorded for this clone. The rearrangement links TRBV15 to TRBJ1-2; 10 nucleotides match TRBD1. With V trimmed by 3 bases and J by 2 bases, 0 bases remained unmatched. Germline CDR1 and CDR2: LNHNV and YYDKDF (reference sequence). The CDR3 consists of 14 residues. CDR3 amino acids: CATSRDRGNYGYTF. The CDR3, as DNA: TGTGCCACCAGCAGGGACAGGGGGAACTATGGCTACACCTTC.

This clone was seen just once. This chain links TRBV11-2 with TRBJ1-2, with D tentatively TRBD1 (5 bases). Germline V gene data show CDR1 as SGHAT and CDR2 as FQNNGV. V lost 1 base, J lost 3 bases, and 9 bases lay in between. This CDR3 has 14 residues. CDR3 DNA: TGTGCCAGCAGCTTAGGGGCGGGGGACTATGGCTACACCTTC. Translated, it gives CASSLGAGDYGYTF.

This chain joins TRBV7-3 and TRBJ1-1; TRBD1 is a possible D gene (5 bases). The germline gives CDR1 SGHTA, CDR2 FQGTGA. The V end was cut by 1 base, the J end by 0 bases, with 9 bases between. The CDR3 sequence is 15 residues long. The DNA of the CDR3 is TGTGCCAGCAGCTTAATCCCAGGGTTGAACACTGAAGCTTTCTTT. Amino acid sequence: CASSLIPGLNTEAFF. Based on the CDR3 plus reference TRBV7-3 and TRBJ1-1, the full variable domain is GAGVSQTPSNKVTEKGKYVELRCDPISGHTALYWYRQSLGQGPEFLIYFQGTGAADDSGLPNDRFFAVRPEGSVSTLKIQRTERGDSAVYLCASSLIPGLNTEAFFGQGTRLTVV.

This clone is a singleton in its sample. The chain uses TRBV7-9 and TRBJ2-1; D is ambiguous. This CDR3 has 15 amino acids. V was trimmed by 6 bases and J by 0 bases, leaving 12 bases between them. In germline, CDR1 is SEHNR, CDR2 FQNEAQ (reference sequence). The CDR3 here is CASRRALSSYNEQFF. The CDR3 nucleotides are TGTGCCAGCAGACGCGCGCTTAGCTCCTACAATGAGCAGTTCTTC.

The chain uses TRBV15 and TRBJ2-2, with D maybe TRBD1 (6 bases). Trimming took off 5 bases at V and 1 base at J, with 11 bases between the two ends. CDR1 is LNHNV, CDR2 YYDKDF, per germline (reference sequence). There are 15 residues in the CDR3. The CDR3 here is CATSGQYLNTGELFF. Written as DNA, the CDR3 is TGTGCCACCAGCGGACAGTACTTGAACACCGGGGAGCTGTTTTTT.

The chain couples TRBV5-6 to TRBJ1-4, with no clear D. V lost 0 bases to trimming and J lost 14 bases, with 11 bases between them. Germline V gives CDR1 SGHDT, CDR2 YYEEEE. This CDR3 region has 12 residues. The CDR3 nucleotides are TGTGCCAGCAGCTTGGCCACCGGAGGGCTGTTTTTT. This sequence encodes CASSLATGGLFF.

As DNA, the CDR3 is TGTGCCAGCACGAGGGAGGTTAATGAAAAACTGTTTTTT. Its translation: CASTREVNEKLFF. The chain links TRBV2 to TRBJ1-4; no clear D. This CDR3 has 13 residues. Germline assignment: CDR1 SNHLY and CDR2 FYNNEI. V lost 7 bases and J lost 4, with 10 bases in between.

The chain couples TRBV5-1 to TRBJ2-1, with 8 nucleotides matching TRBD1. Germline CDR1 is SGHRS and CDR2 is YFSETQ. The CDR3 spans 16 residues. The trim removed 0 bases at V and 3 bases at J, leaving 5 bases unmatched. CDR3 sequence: CASSLASGQVYNEQFF. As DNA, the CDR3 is TGCGCCAGCAGCTTGGCGTCGGGACAGGTCTACAATGAGCAGTTCTTC.

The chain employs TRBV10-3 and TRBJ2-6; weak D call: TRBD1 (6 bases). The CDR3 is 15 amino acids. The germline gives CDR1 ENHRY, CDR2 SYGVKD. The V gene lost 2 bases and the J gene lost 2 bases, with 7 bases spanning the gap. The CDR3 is CAISEKGAGANVLTF. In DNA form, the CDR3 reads TGTGCCATCAGTGAGAAGGGGGCTGGGGCCAACGTCCTGACTTTC.

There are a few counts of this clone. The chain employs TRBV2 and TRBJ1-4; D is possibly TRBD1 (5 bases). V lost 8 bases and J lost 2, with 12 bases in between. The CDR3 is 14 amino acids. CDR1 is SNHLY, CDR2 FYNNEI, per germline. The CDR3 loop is CASEVDSTNEKLFF. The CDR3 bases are TGTGCCAGCGAAGTAGACAGTACTAATGAAAAACTGTTTTTT.

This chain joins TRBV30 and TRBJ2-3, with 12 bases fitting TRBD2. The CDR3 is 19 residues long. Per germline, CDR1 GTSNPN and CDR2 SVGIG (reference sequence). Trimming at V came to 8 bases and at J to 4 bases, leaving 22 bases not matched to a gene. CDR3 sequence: CAQRVGFASGGARADTQYF. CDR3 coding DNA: TGTGCCCAGAGGGTTGGTTTCGCTAGCGGGGGGGCCCGAGCAGATACGCAGTATTTT.

CDR3 sequence reads: CASSPGGGNYGYTF. CDR3 DNA: TGTGCCAGCAGCCCGGGGGGGGGAAATTATGGCTACACCTTC. The rearrangement joins TRBV7-8 to TRBJ1-2, with D possibly TRBD1 on 5 matching bases. The CDR3 is 14 residues long. The V gene lost 5 bases and the J gene lost 5 bases, with 15 bases spanning the gap. CDR1 SGHVS and CDR2 FQNEAQ come from the germline V gene.

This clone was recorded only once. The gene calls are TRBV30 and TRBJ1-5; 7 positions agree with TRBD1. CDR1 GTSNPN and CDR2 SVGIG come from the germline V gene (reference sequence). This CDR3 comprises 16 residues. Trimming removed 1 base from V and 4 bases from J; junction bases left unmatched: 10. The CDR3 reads CAWSGLGTAINQPQHF. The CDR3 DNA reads TGTGCCTGGAGTGGACTTGGGACAGCAATTAATCAGCCCCAGCATTTT.

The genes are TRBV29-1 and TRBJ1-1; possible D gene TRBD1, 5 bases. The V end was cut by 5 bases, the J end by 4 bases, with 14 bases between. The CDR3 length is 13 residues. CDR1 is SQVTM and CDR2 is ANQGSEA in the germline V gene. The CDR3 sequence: CSVYAGPGTEAFF. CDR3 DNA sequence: TGCAGCGTTTACGCGGGGCCGGGCACTGAAGCTTTCTTT. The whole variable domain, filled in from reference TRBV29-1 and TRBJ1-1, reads SAVISQKPSRDICQRGTSLTIQCQVDSQVTMMFWYRQQPGQSLTLIATANQGSEATYESGFVIDKFPISRPNLTFSTLTVSNMSPEDSSIYLCSVYAGPGTEAFFGQGTRLTVV.

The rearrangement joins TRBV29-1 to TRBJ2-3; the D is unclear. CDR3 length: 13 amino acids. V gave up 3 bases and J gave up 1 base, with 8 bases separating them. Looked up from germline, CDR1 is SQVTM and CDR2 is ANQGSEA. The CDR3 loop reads CSVDGLGTDTQYF. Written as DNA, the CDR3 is TGCAGCGTTGATGGGCTGGGCACAGATACGCAGTATTTT.

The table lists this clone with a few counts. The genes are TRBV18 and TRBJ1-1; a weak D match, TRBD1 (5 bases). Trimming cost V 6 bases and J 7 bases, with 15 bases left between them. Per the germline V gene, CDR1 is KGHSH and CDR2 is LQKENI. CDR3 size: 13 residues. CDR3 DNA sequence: TGTGCCAGCTCTCTGACCGCGGGGGATGAAGCTTTCTTT. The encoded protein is CASSLTAGDEAFF.

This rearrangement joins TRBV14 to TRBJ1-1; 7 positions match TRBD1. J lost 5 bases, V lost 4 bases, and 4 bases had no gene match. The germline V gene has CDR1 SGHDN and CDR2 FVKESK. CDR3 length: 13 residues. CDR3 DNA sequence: TGTGCCAGCAGCCGACAGGGAAATACTGAAGCTTTCTTT. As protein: CASSRQGNTEAFF.

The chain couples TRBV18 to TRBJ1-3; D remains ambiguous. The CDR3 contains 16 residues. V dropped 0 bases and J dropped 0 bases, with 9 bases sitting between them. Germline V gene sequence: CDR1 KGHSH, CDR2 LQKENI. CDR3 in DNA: TGTGCCAGCTCACCACCGGGCACAGTCTCTGGAAACACCATATATTTT. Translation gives CASSPPGTVSGNTIYF.

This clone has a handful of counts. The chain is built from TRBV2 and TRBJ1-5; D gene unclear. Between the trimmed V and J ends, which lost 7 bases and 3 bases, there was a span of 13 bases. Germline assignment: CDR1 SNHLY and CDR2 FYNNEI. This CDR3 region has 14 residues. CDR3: CASNLIALNQPQHF. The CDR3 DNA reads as TGTGCCAGCAATTTAATAGCTCTCAATCAGCCCCAGCATTTT.